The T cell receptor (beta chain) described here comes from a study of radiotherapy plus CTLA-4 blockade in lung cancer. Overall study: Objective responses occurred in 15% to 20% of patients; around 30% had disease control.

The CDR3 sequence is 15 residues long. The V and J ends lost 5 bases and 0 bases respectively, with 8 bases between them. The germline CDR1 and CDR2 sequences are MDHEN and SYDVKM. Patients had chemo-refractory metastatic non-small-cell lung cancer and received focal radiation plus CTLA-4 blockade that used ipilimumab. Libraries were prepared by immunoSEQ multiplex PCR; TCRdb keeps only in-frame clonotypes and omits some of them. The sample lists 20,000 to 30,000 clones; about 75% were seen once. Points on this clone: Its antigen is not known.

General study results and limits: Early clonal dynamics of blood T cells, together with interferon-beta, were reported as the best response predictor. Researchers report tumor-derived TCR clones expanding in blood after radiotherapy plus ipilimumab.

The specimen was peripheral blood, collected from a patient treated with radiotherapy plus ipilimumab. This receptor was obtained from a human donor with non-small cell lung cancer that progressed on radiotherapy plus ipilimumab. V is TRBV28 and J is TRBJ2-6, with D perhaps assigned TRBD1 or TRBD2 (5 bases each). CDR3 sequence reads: CASSRDDSGANVLTF. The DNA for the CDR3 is TGTGCCAGCAGTAGGGACGACTCTGGGGCCAACGTCCTGACTTTC.